Sequencing of this TCR beta chain was carried out in a study of blood T cell repertoires in COVID-19. V lost 4 bases and J lost 3; bases outside the gene matches: 7. The CDR3 runs to 16 residues. Germline CDR1 LGHDT, CDR2 YNNKEL (reference sequence). Libraries were prepared by immunoSEQ multiplex PCR; TCRdb keeps only in-frame clonotypes and omits some of them. The data contain 190,000 or so clones, approximately 86% of them singletons. The V call is TRBV3-1 (or the pseudogene TRBV3-2), the J call TRBJ2-7; TRBD2 aligns across 12 bases. The sample consisted of peripheral blood. This receptor was taken from a man aged 40-49 years with active or convalescent COVID-19. The CDR3 sequence: CASSPNLAGGLYEQYF. The CDR3 bases are TGTGCCAGCAGCCCTAACCTAGCGGGGGGGCTCTACGAGCAGTACTTC.